This TCR beta chain came from a study of yellow fever vaccine responses in identical twins. Study-level results: Twin vaccine T cell responses reportedly seemed partly convergent, partly personalized.

Comment on this clonotype: The antigen remains unidentified.

MiXCR, run by TCRdb on the RT-PCR reads, gives a single entry per CDR3 protein. This repertoire shows about 3,100 distinct CDR3 sequences, around 88% found once; its top ten account for around 1.6%. Specimen: T cells from blood (PBMCs), unsorted or a sorted subset (not recorded which), collected before or after yellow fever vaccination (not recorded which). The clonotype originates from a woman aged 18-29 years who received the yellow fever vaccine.

This chain's CDR3 is CSGWDNEQFF. The CDR3 DNA is TGCAGCGGATGGGACAATGAGCAGTTCTTC. The rearrangement uses TRBV29-1 and TRBJ2-1; D uncertain. CDR3 length: 10 residues. Germline V gene data show CDR1 as SQVTM and CDR2 as ANQGSEA. V shed 7 bases and J shed 5 bases, with 6 bases lying between them.